These 10 T cell receptor beta chains were sequenced from one sample in a study of shared clonotypes between healthy human individuals. CD45RO negativity and positive selection for CCR7 defined naive CD8 cells, a population that excluded terminally differentiated effector memory CD45RA+ cells. The assay was immunoSEQ multiplex PCR, and TCRdb's table has in-frame clones only and misses some. The sample lists about 700,000 clones, around 90% occurring once. The material sequenced was naive CD8+ T cells sorted from blood. The receptors were gathered from a man in his thirties or forties in good health.

The chain uses TRBV7-9 and TRBJ2-7; 7 bases map to TRBD2. This CDR3 comprises 17 residues. Trimming took 4 bases from V and 5 from J; bases not matched to a gene: 17. The germline gives CDR1 SEHNR, CDR2 FQNEAQ (reference sequence). The CDR3 loop is CASSSGDGGRRFHEQYF. In DNA, the CDR3 is TGTGCCAGCAGCTCTGGGGATGGCGGGAGAAGGTTCCACGAGCAGTACTTC. The full variable domain, rest sourced from reference TRBV7-9 and TRBJ2-7, is DTGVSQNPRHKITKRGQNVTFRCDPISEHNRLYWYRQTLGQGPEFLTYFQNEAQLEKSRLLSDRFSAERPKGSFSTLEIQRTEQGDSAMYLCASSSGDGGRRFHEQYFGPGTRLTVT.

The J gene is TRBJ2-1, the V gene TRBV4-3, with D hard to call. The germline V and J ends were trimmed by 0 bases and 6 bases, with 9 bases remaining between them. Germline CDR1 is LGHNA and CDR2 is YSLEER. This CDR3 has 14 amino acids. The CDR3 loop reads CASSQDPESNEQFF. The CDR3 DNA is TGCGCCAGCAGCCAAGATCCGGAGTCCAATGAGCAGTTCTTC.

This chain uses TRBV7-8 with TRBJ2-1, with 9 bases identical to TRBD2. V shed 5 bases, J shed 4 bases, and the junction held 12 bases outside the gene matches. Germline loops: CDR1 SGHVS, CDR2 FQNEAQ. The CDR3 runs to 17 residues. The CDR3 spells CASSPPMAGGWYNEQFF. The DNA of the CDR3 is TGTGCCAGCAGCCCCCCCATGGCGGGAGGGTGGTACAATGAGCAGTTCTTC. The full variable domain, with the rest looked up from reference TRBV7-8 and TRBJ2-1, is GAGVSQSPRYKVAKRGQDVALRCDPISGHVSLFWYQQALGQGPEFLTYFQNEAQLDKSGLPSDRFFAERPEGSVSTLKIQRTQQEDSAVYLCASSPPMAGGWYNEQFFGPGTRLTVL.

This chain links TRBV29-1 with TRBJ2-1; 15 nucleotides line up with TRBD2. J gave up 8 bases and V 7 bases, and 15 bases lay outside the gene matches. Germline CDR1 reads SQVTM; CDR2 reads ANQGSEA. This CDR3 is built from 17 residues. Here the CDR3 DNA reads TGCAGCGCCTCCGGGACTAGCGGGAGGTGGGGTATCGATGAGCAGTTCTTC. Translation: CSASGTSGRWGIDEQFF.

The CDR3 DNA reads as TGCGCCAGCAGCCAAGACTATACTAGCGGTTATTACAATGAGCAGTTCTTC. Residues: CASSQDYTSGYYNEQFF. The chain employs TRBV4-3 and TRBJ2-1; 8 nucleotides line up with TRBD2. With 0 bases clipped from V and 4 bases from J, the junction kept 8 bases outside the gene matches. The CDR3 runs to 17 residues. CDR1 and CDR2 (germline): LGHNA, YSLEER.

The V and J genes are TRBV28 and TRBJ2-7; possible D gene TRBD2, 5 bases. V was shortened by 10 bases and J by 4 bases, with 23 bases between the two germline ends. Germline lookup yields CDR1 MDHEN and CDR2 SYDVKM. This CDR3 comprises 15 residues. The CDR3 sequence: CATSSISEPSYEQYF. CDR3 nucleotides: TGTGCCACCAGCTCCATTAGCGAACCCTCTTACGAGCAGTACTTC. The full variable domain, completed using reference TRBV28 and TRBJ2-7, is DVKVTQSSRYLVKRTGEKVFLECVQDMDHENMFWYRQDPGLGLRLIYFSYDVKMKEKGDIPEGYSVSREKKERFSLILESASTNQTSMYLCATSSISEPSYEQYFGPGTRLTVT.

The chain joins TRBV18 to TRBJ2-3; TRBD2 is a possible D gene (6 bases). V was pared by 3 bases and J by 7 bases, with 20 bases between. CDR1 KGHSH and CDR2 LQKENI come from the germline V gene. There are 16 residues in the CDR3. CDR3 nucleotide sequence: TGTGCCAGCTCACCTACCCGGGAGCAAAACGTCCATACGCAGTATTTT. Amino acid sequence: CASSPTREQNVHTQYF.

The J gene is TRBJ2-3, the V gene TRBV2; the match to TRBD2 covers 11 bases. CDR1 and CDR2 (germline): SNHLY, FYNNEI. The CDR3 runs to 16 residues. V was clipped by 5 bases and J by 1 base; unmatched bases: 5. CDR3 protein: CASSLGTSGGTDTQYF. In nucleotides, the CDR3 is TGTGCCAGCAGTTTGGGGACTAGCGGAGGCACAGATACGCAGTATTTT.

Notes on this clone: At the DNA level, this CDR3 is encoded by other sequences in the same sample as well. V is TRBV9 and J is TRBJ1-1; D possibly corresponds to TRBD1 (6 bases). This CDR3 is 13 amino acids long. Per germline, CDR1 SGDLS and CDR2 YYNGEE. Trimming shortened V by 4 bases and J by 4 bases, and 11 bases separated the two germline ends. The CDR3 sequence is CASSLGGSTEAFF. The CDR3 region has the DNA TGTGCCAGCAGCCTAGGGGGGTCCACTGAAGCTTTCTTT.

The chain couples TRBV2 to TRBJ2-1, with 9 bases aligning to TRBD1. The CDR3 covers 17 residues. The junction had 13 bases not matched to a gene; V was cut back by 2 bases and J by 8 bases. Germline V gene sequence: CDR1 SNHLY, CDR2 FYNNEI. As DNA, the CDR3 is TGTGCCAGCAGTGAATGGGTTGGGGACAGGGCTAGCGATGAGCAGTTCTTC. Translated, it gives CASSEWVGDRASDEQFF.